These 30 T cell receptor beta chains came from one sample sequenced in a study of T cell changes during pregnancy in multiple sclerosis (dated by TCRdb to the late 2010s). The library was built by means of the immunoSEQ multiplex PCR assay. Imported from immuneACCESS, the table was reduced by TCRdb to in-frame sequences with V and J called. These copies leave out some clones; in studies compared against another copy, an unresolved V gene accounts for under half, and the cause of the remainder is not known. For this sample there are about 72,000 clones; roughly 91% appear just once. 0.55% to 0.85% of the sample is taken by the ten largest. Source: peripheral blood, taken in the third trimester of pregnancy. These receptors all come from a female donor in good health, enrolled as a control in a pregnancy study.

This chain joins TRBV7-9 and TRBJ1-4; maybe TRBD1 (5 bases). This CDR3 contains 14 residues. In germline, CDR1 is SEHNR, CDR2 FQNEAQ (reference sequence). V lost 0 bases, J lost 7 bases, and 9 bases lay in between. DNA of the CDR3: TGTGCCAGCAGCTTAGCAGGGGCCGGTGAAAAACTGTTTTTT. Translating it yields CASSLAGAGEKLFF.

This clone was picked up one time. The chain recombines TRBV5-6 with TRBJ2-7; 12 nucleotides line up with TRBD2. Germline CDR1 is SGHDT and CDR2 is YYEEEE. CDR3 size: 15 residues. J gave up 7 bases and V 5 bases, and 10 bases lay outside the gene matches. CDR3 nucleotides: TGTGCCAGCAGTCCAGGACTAGCGGGGTTGAGGGAGCAGTACTTC. Translated, it gives CASSPGLAGLREQYF.

The DNA of the CDR3 is TGTGCCAGCAGCCAGACAGCCTCCGAGCAGTACTTC. Its protein is CASSQTASEQYF. The chain uses TRBV5-4 and TRBJ2-7; D may be TRBD1 (5 bases). The V and J ends lost 4 bases and 6 bases respectively, with 11 bases between them. Germline V CDR1 and CDR2: SGHNT, YYREEE (reference sequence). This CDR3 has 12 amino acids.

This chain links TRBV10-3 with TRBJ2-7, with a tentative D call TRBD1 (5 bases). The CDR3 covers 12 residues. CDR1 ENHRY and CDR2 SYGVKD come from the germline V gene. The V gene lost 11 bases and the J gene lost 2 bases, with 13 bases spanning the gap. The CDR3 nucleotides read TGTGCCTCAGGGAACGGAGCCTACGAGCAGTACTTC. As protein: CASGNGAYEQYF.

This clone was observed once. V and J are TRBV19 and TRBJ1-2, with 9 bases aligning to TRBD1. Germline V gene sequence: CDR1 LNHDA, CDR2 SQIVND (reference sequence). CDR3 length equals 16 residues. The ends lost 7 bases at V and 2 bases at J; junction bases unmatched: 11. The CDR3 region has the DNA TGTGCCAGTACCCGAGGGACAGGGATCATCAACTATGGCTACACCTTC. It codes for CASTRGTGIINYGYTF.

The chain links TRBV27 to TRBJ1-1; TRBD1 might be the D (5 bases). This CDR3 region has 11 residues. V was shortened by 6 bases and J by 7 bases, with 9 bases between the two germline ends. Looked up from germline, CDR1 is MNHEY and CDR2 is SMNVEV (reference sequence). CDR3 nucleotides: TGTGCCAGCAGAAGCAGGGTTGAAGCTTTCTTT. Residues: CASRSRVEAFF.

The rearrangement links TRBV6-1 to TRBJ2-7, with TRBD1 matching over 8 bases. This CDR3 is built from 14 residues. The germline V gene encodes CDR1 MNHNS and CDR2 SASEGT. The V and J ends lost 7 bases and 0 bases, in that order; junction bases with no gene match: 5. The CDR3 sequence: CASIRTGSSYEQYF. In DNA form, the CDR3 reads TGTGCCAGCATAAGGACAGGGAGCTCCTACGAGCAGTACTTC.

The V call is TRBV18, the J call TRBJ2-4; weak D call: TRBD2 (6 bases). V lost 6 bases and J 6 bases, leaving 12 bases between the germline ends. In germline, CDR1 is KGHSH, CDR2 LQKENI. The CDR3 runs to 13 residues. CDR3 nucleotide sequence: TGTGCCAGCTCCCAGTACGGGGGAAACATTCAGTACTTC. Its translation is CASSQYGGNIQYF. The entire variable domain, with the rest obtained from reference TRBV18 and TRBJ2-4, is as follows: NAGVMQNPRHLVRRRGQEARLRCSPMKGHSHVYWYRQLPEEGLKFMVYLQKENIIDESGMPKERFSAEFPKEGPSILRIQQVVRGDSAAYFCASSQYGGNIQYFGAGTRLSVL.

This rearrangement joins TRBV5-4 to TRBJ2-2; D remains unclear. V lost 4 bases, J lost 2 bases, and 15 bases lay in between. The CDR3 is made up of 16 amino acids. Germline V gives CDR1 SGHNT, CDR2 YYREEE (reference sequence). DNA for the CDR3: TGTGCCAGCAGCCTCGGCTTTGGAGTTAACACCGGGGAGCTGTTTTTT. Its translation is CASSLGFGVNTGELFF.

This chain uses TRBV5-1 with TRBJ2-3; 9 bases are a match to TRBD1. V lost 2 bases, J lost 2 bases, and 3 bases stayed unmatched. The length of the CDR3 is 15 residues. Germline values: CDR1 SGHRS, CDR2 YFSETQ. The CDR3 here is CASSFRTGATDTQYF. CDR3 coding DNA: TGCGCCAGCAGCTTTAGGACAGGGGCCACAGATACGCAGTATTTT.

This clone was detected many times. This chain links TRBV7-2 with TRBJ1-6, with D possibly being TRBD1 (5 bases). Germline CDR1 and CDR2: SGHTA and FQGNSA. V was clipped by 0 bases and J by 7 bases, with 10 bases between them. The length of the CDR3 is 15 residues. CDR3 in amino acids: CASSLAGPPNSPLHF. The CDR3 nucleotides read TGTGCCAGCAGCTTAGCGGGGCCCCCAAATTCACCCCTCCACTTT.

In this sample, this clone turned up once. The V and J genes are TRBV5-1 and TRBJ2-7; weak D call: TRBD2 (5 bases). The germline gives CDR1 SGHRS, CDR2 YFSETQ. The ends were cut back, 0 bases at V and 5 bases at J, with 15 bases in the middle. There are 15 residues in the CDR3. This CDR3 reads CASSLARVGLDEQYF. DNA for the CDR3: TGCGCCAGCAGCTTGGCGAGGGTAGGGTTGGACGAGCAGTACTTC.

This chain connects TRBV18 to TRBJ2-7, with TRBD1 matching 7 bases. The V gene's germline CDR1 is KGHSH and CDR2 LQKENI. The CDR3 length is 17 residues. After removal of 4 bases from V and 0 bases from J, the junction contained 12 bases not matched to a gene. In nucleotides, the CDR3 is TGTGCCAGCTCACAAAAAAATATGGGACAGCGCTCCTACGAGCAGTACTTC. Its protein product is CASSQKNMGQRSYEQYF.

The J gene is TRBJ1-2, the V gene TRBV5-8; D is uncertain. This CDR3 is 13 amino acids long. Trimming removed 0 bases at V and 4 bases at J, with 7 bases between. CDR1 and CDR2 from the germline V gene are SGHTS and YDEGEE. The CDR3 here is CASSLGGLYGYTF. The CDR3, as DNA: TGTGCCAGCAGCTTGGGCGGACTCTATGGCTACACCTTC.

This chain links TRBV19 with TRBJ1-4; D perhaps matches TRBD1 (6 bases). Deletions cut 6 bases from V and 0 bases from J, with 26 bases between. The V gene's germline CDR1 is LNHDA and CDR2 SQIVND (reference sequence). The CDR3 totals 20 residues. CDR3 coding DNA: TGTGCCAGTAGAATAAACCCAGACAGGCGCCCCGATACAACTAATGAAAAACTGTTTTTT. It encodes CASRINPDRRPDTTNEKLFF.

The chain links TRBV19 to TRBJ1-5; a weak D match, TRBD1 (6 bases). V was trimmed by 5 bases and J by 7 bases, leaving 18 bases between them. The length of the CDR3 is 15 residues. The germline CDR1 and CDR2 sequences are LNHDA and SQIVND (reference sequence). DNA for the CDR3: TGTGCCAGTAGTGCCCTCGGGGGGGCATGGCAGCCCCAGCATTTT. It is translated as CASSALGGAWQPQHF.

CDR3 DNA: TGTGCCAGCAGTGCCGAAAGGGGGCTCCCCTACGAGCAGTACTTC. Protein product: CASSAERGLPYEQYF. The chain links TRBV6-4 to TRBJ2-7; 7 nucleotides agree with TRBD1. The CDR3 spans 15 residues. The J segment lost 2 bases and the V segment lost 4 bases, leaving 8 bases of the junction unmatched. Germline values: CDR1 MRHNA, CDR2 SNTAGT.

V and J are TRBV5-6 and TRBJ2-3, with 8 bases aligning to TRBD2. Germline CDR1 reads SGHDT; CDR2 reads YYEEEE. The V segment lost 5 bases and the J segment 2 bases; nucleotides outside the gene matches: 10. This CDR3 is built from 16 residues. CDR3 region: CASRPGLAGYTDTQYF. CDR3 sequence (DNA): TGTGCCAGCAGACCCGGATTAGCGGGGTACACAGATACGCAGTATTTT.

V is TRBV2 and J is TRBJ2-2; D unclear. The germline CDR1 and CDR2 sequences are SNHLY and FYNNEI. With 1 base removed from V and 1 base from J, the gap between germline ends came to 4 bases. The length of the CDR3 is 14 residues. The CDR3 DNA reads TGTGCCAGCAGTGAAGGGAGGAACACCGGGGAGCTGTTTTTT. It encodes CASSEGRNTGELFF.

The CDR3 DNA follows: TGTGCCAGCCGATACTCAGGGAACACTGAAGCTTTCTTT. Encoded protein: CASRYSGNTEAFF. The chain employs TRBV11-2 and TRBJ1-1; D not resolved. Per germline, CDR1 SGHAT and CDR2 FQNNGV. The CDR3 sequence is 13 residues long. The V end was cut by 8 bases, the J end by 1 base, with 11 bases between.

This sequence joins TRBV10-1 and TRBJ1-2; 10 nucleotides match TRBD1. With V trimmed by 4 bases and J by 4 bases, 0 bases remained unmatched. Germline CDR1 and CDR2: WNHNN and SYGVQD (reference sequence). The CDR3 contains 13 residues. CDR3 bases: TGCGCCAGCAGTGGACAGGGGGCCTATGGCTACACCTTC. Protein: CASSGQGAYGYTF.

The sample holds many counts of this clone. The rearrangement links TRBV4-3 to TRBJ1-1; the match to TRBD1 covers 7 bases. Per the germline V gene, CDR1 is LGHNA and CDR2 is YSLEER. V gave up 3 bases and J gave up 1 base; unmatched junction bases: 5. CDR3 length equals 15 residues. CDR3 sequence: CASSQIGQANTEAFF. CDR3 nucleotide sequence: TGCGCCAGCAGCCAGATAGGACAGGCGAACACTGAAGCTTTCTTT.

This clone was picked up one time. The chain employs TRBV7-6 and TRBJ1-5; 7 bases are shared with TRBD1. The germline V gene encodes CDR1 SGHVS and CDR2 FNYEAQ. The CDR3 runs 17 residues. The ends lost 5 bases at V and 1 base at J; junction bases unmatched: 11. The CDR3 region has the DNA TGTGCCAGCAGCCCGAGATCGGGACAGTTGAGCAATCAGCCCCAGCATTTT. It translates to CASSPRSGQLSNQPQHF.

The chain combines TRBV6-6 with TRBJ1-4; D unresolved. Trimming removed 8 bases from V and 8 bases from J, with 6 bases in between. The germline gives CDR1 MNHNY, CDR2 SVGAGI (reference sequence). This CDR3 contains 10 residues. Here the CDR3 reads CASLGEKLFF. The CDR3 region has the DNA TGTGCCAGCCTCGGGGAAAAACTGTTTTTT.

The chain uses TRBV19 and TRBJ2-6, with D perhaps matching TRBD1 (5 bases). This CDR3 has 17 amino acids. With 7 bases removed from V and 0 bases from J, the gap between germline ends came to 16 bases. Germline CDR1 is LNHDA and CDR2 is SQIVND (reference sequence). As DNA, the CDR3 is TGTGCCAGTATCAAAATACCAGGGTCCTCTGGGGCCAACGTCCTGACTTTC. As protein: CASIKIPGSSGANVLTF.

The chain couples TRBV12-2 to TRBJ2-7; the table's D call, TRBD2, has no DNA check behind it. TRBV12-2 is flagged as a pseudogene. The CDR3 runs to 15 residues. The CDR3 DNA reads TGTGCAAGTCGCTTAGAAGCGGGGGGGCCCTACGAGCAGTACTTC. Translation gives CASRLEAGGPYEQYF.

The chain recombines TRBV6-5 with TRBJ1-2, with D perhaps TRBD1 (6 bases). The CDR3 consists of 12 residues. V lost 5 bases to trimming and J lost 4 bases, with 8 bases between them. Germline CDR1 is MNHEY and CDR2 is SVGAGI. CDR3: CASSEQGYGYTF. CDR3 nucleotides: TGTGCCAGCAGTGAACAGGGCTATGGCTACACCTTC.

As DNA, the CDR3 is TGTGCCAGGAGCCAGGGTCCGACGGGCGAGCAGTACTTC. Residues: CARSQGPTGEQYF. This chain connects TRBV6-1 to TRBJ2-7; TRBD1 is a possible D gene (5 bases). The germline gives CDR1 MNHNS, CDR2 SASEGT. Trimming removed 9 bases at V and 6 bases at J, with 18 bases between. This CDR3 has 13 residues.

The J gene is TRBJ2-1, the V gene TRBV29-1; a possible D gene is TRBD2 (7 bases). The CDR3 is 15 amino acids. Germline lookup yields CDR1 SQVTM and CDR2 ANQGSEA. V was clipped by 7 bases and J by 5 bases, with 21 bases between them. The CDR3, as DNA: TGCAGCGCGATCCGGGGGGCGGGAGAGAACAATGAGCAGTTCTTC. Its protein is CSAIRGAGENNEQFF.

CDR3 amino acids: CASSPGGGANGPQHF. In DNA form, the CDR3 reads TGTGCCAGCAGCCCCGGTGGGGGGGCGAATGGGCCCCAGCATTTT. The chain joins TRBV9 to TRBJ1-5; possibly TRBD1 for D (6 bases). The germline V and J ends were trimmed by 4 bases and 9 bases, with 20 bases remaining between them. Germline V gene sequence: CDR1 SGDLS, CDR2 YYNGEE. The CDR3 has 15 amino acids.